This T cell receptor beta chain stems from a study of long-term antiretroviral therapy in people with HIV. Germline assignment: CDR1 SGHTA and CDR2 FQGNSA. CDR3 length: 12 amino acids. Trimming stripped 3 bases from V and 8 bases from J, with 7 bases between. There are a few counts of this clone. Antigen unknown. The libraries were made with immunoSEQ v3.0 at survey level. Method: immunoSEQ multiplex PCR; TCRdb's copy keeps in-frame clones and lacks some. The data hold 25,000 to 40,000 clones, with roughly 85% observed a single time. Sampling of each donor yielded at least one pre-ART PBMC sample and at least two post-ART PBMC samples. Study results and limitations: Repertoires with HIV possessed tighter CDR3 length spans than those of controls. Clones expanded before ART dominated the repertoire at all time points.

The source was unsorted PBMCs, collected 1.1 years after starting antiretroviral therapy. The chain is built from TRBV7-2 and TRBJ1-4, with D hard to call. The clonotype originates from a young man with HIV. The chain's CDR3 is CASSFDIEKLFF. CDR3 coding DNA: TGTGCCAGCAGCTTCGACATCGAAAAACTGTTTTTT. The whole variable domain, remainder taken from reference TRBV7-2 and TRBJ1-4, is GAGVSQSPSNKVTEKGKDVELRCDPISGHTALYWYRQSLGQGLEFLIYFQGNSAPDKSGLPSDRFSAERTGGSVSTLTIQRTQQEDSAVYLCASSFDIEKLFFGSGTQLSVL.